Following are 9 T cell receptor beta chains from one sample sequenced in a study of memory CD4+ T cells and cytomegalovirus serostatus (dated by TCRdb to between 2018 and 2021). A FACSAria II was used to sort memory CD4+ T cells, defined as single viable CD3+CD4+CD8-CD45RO+ cells. Library preparation was by the immunoSEQ multiplex PCR assay. This immuneACCESS table, as held by TCRdb, lists in-frame sequences with V and J called but not all clones. Of the missing ones, under half trace to an unresolved V gene in checked studies; the others have no known cause. This sample has more than 45,000 clones in its table, and about 81% of those were observed once. Of the sample, around 1% is held by the ten largest clones. Sequences were obtained from memory CD4+ T cells from blood. These receptors were taken from an adult in good health and CMV-seronegative.

The chain uses TRBV15 and TRBJ2-2, with a weak D call TRBD2 (5 bases). Between the trimmed V and J ends, which lost 2 bases and 3 bases, there was a span of 7 bases. The CDR3 totals 14 residues. Germline CDR1 LNHNV, CDR2 YYDKDF (reference sequence). The CDR3 region is CATSRRSDTGELFF. The CDR3 DNA is TGTGCCACCAGCAGACGTAGCGACACCGGGGAGCTGTTTTTT.

This clone was seen a few times. The J gene is TRBJ2-1, the V gene TRBV7-6, with a possible D match to TRBD1 (6 bases). V shed 1 base and J shed 7 bases, with 14 bases lying between them. Looked up from germline, CDR1 is SGHVS and CDR2 is FNYEAQ. This CDR3 has 15 residues. The CDR3 protein is CASSLDGRGLNEQFF. The DNA of the CDR3 is TGTGCCAGCAGCTTAGATGGCAGGGGTTTGAATGAGCAGTTCTTC.

This sequence joins TRBV19 and TRBJ2-7; D remains ambiguous. Germline V gives CDR1 LNHDA, CDR2 SQIVND (reference sequence). Trimming shortened V by 0 bases and J by 0 bases, and 18 bases separated the two germline ends. There are 18 residues in the CDR3. The CDR3 loop reads CASSIEGPYRPSSYEQYF. CDR3 nucleotides: TGTGCCAGTAGTATAGAGGGTCCCTATCGGCCGAGCTCCTACGAGCAGTACTTC.

V gene TRBV4-3 combines with J gene TRBJ2-1; the match to TRBD2 covers 9 bases. There are 17 residues in the CDR3. The germline V gene encodes CDR1 LGHNA and CDR2 YSLEER. Trimming at V came to 1 base and at J to 7 bases, leaving 11 bases not matched to a gene. The CDR3 nucleotides are TGCGCCAGCAGCCAAGTTCGGCTTAGCGGGAGTGCGAATGAGCAGTTCTTC. Encoded protein: CASSQVRLSGSANEQFF.

V and J are TRBV19 and TRBJ2-2; TRBD2 agrees at 7 bases. The junction had 9 bases not matched to a gene; V was cut back by 7 bases and J by 7 bases. The CDR3 has 14 residues. Per germline, CDR1 LNHDA and CDR2 SQIVND (reference sequence). Here the CDR3 reads CASKGRGLGGELFF. DNA of the CDR3: TGTGCCAGTAAGGGGCGGGGGTTAGGCGGGGAGCTGTTTTTT.

This clone has just a few counts. The chain links TRBV12-5 to TRBJ2-5; D is possibly TRBD1 or TRBD2 (6 bases each). V was clipped by 3 bases and J by 7 bases, with 12 bases between them. The CDR3 totals 13 residues. CDR1 is LGHNT and CDR2 is FRNRAP in the germline V gene. The chain's CDR3 is CASGLGGQLTQYF. DNA for the CDR3: TGTGCTAGTGGTTTAGGGGGGCAGCTGACCCAGTACTTC.

The gene calls are TRBV4-2 and TRBJ1-2; 7 bases fit TRBD1. Germline loops: CDR1 LGHNA, CDR2 YNFKEQ. V lost 1 base, J lost 7 bases, and 6 bases stayed unmatched. The CDR3 has 14 amino acids. CDR3 loop: CASSQGRQGGGYTF. In DNA form, the CDR3 reads TGTGCCAGCAGCCAAGGGCGACAGGGTGGTGGCTACACCTTC.

The chain has TRBV27 and TRBJ1-1; maybe TRBD1 (6 bases). Trimming took off 9 bases at V and 1 base at J, with 12 bases between the two ends. Germline-derived CDR1 and CDR2 are MNHEY and SMNVEV (reference sequence). The CDR3 extends over 13 amino acids. The CDR3 coding sequence is TGTGCCAGTAATTACAGGGAGAACACTGAAGCTTTCTTT. As protein: CASNYRENTEAFF.

The chain links TRBV6-4 to TRBJ2-7; TRBD2 matches at 8 bases. V was clipped by 0 bases and J by 5 bases; unmatched bases: 6. Per germline, CDR1 MRHNA and CDR2 SNTAGT. This CDR3 contains 15 residues. CDR3 DNA: TGTGCCAGCAGTGACTCGAAACTAGCGGAAGACGAGCAGTACTTC. Its translation is CASSDSKLAEDEQYF.